Sequencing of this TCR beta chain was carried out in a study of blood T cell repertoires in COVID-19. Study in general: From the United States, Italy and Spain came samples of acute and convalescent COVID-19.

Per the original data handling: Estimation of nucleated cell counts relied on the amplification of reference gene primers. Assay used: immunoSEQ multiplex PCR; TCRdb lists only in-frame clones, some missing. V and J calls and clone size follow that table, whereas D and trimming were derived from the DNA. The table records over 250,000 clones, roughly 90% of them present only once. V was pared by 5 bases and J by 6 bases, with 10 bases of the junction left unmatched. In germline, CDR1 is MNHEY, CDR2 SMNVEV (reference sequence). The CDR3 is 16 amino acids. Cohort 3 donors were reported recovered after two negative PCRs, clearance, or symptom resolution.

V and J are TRBV27 and TRBJ2-1; 10 bases are shared with TRBD2. The receptor's source is a man aged 55 to 69 who had recovered from COVID-19. Sequenced material: PBMCs or T cells enriched from blood (not recorded which). The CDR3 is CASSPYSGGLGNEQFF. Here the CDR3 DNA reads TGTGCCAGCAGTCCCTATAGCGGGGGGTTGGGCAATGAGCAGTTCTTC.